The 32 T cell receptor beta chains given below trace back to one sample, sequenced in a study of blood T cell repertoires in COVID-19. The assay was immunoSEQ multiplex PCR, and TCRdb's table has in-frame clones only and misses some. The sample lists fewer than 350,000 clones; approximately 86% were seen once. Sequencing was done on a sample of peripheral blood. The receptors were gathered from a woman aged 70-85 years with COVID-19, enrolled during active disease.

This chain joins TRBV21-1 and TRBJ1-3; TRBD1, as called in the table, went unchecked against the DNA. TRBV21-1 is noted as a pseudogene. The CDR3 has 12 residues. The DNA of the CDR3 is TGTGCCAGCAGCAAAGAACAGAACCCCATATATTTT. Translated, it gives CASSKEQNPIYF.

This clone was picked up one time. V and J are TRBV6-5 and TRBJ1-4, with 10 bases matching TRBD1. Per germline, CDR1 MNHEY and CDR2 SVGAGI. The CDR3 runs to 15 residues. V was pared by 4 bases and J by 8 bases, with 7 bases of the junction left unmatched. The CDR3 region has the DNA TGTGCCAGCAGTTCCGGGACAGGGGCAAGGGAAAAACTGTTTTTT. This encodes CASSSGTGAREKLFF.

In its sample, this clone was seen once. The chain recombines TRBV7-9 with TRBJ2-2; 8 bases align to TRBD2. CDR3 length: 17 residues. Losses at the gene ends were 1 base for V and 6 bases for J; bases not matched to a gene: 10. The germline gives CDR1 SEHNR, CDR2 FQNEAQ (reference sequence). In DNA, the CDR3 is TGTGCCAGCAGCTTAGTCCGCCTAGCGGGTTTTCCCGGGGAGCTGTTTTTT. It is translated as CASSLVRLAGFPGELFF.

This chain uses TRBV30 with TRBJ1-4; tentatively, D is TRBD1 (5 bases). V lost 2 bases, J lost 1 base, and 23 bases lay in between. Germline V gene lookup returns CDR1 GTSNPN and CDR2 SVGIG (reference sequence). The length of the CDR3 is 19 residues. CDR3 bases: TGTGCCTGGAGTAAGGGAGGACACCTTCCGGGAGTAACTAATGAAAAACTGTTTTTT. Protein sequence: CAWSKGGHLPGVTNEKLFF. Full variable domain (rest looked up from reference TRBV30 and TRBJ1-4): SQTIHQWPATLVQPVGSPLSLECTVEGTSNPNLYWYRQAAGRGLQLLFYSVGIGQISSEVPQNLSASRPQDRQFILSSKKLLLSDSGFYLCAWSKGGHLPGVTNEKLFFGSGTQLSVL.

The genes are TRBV6-5 and TRBJ1-2; 9 bases agree with TRBD1. The CDR3 totals 13 residues. Germline V lookup: CDR1 MNHEY, CDR2 SVGAGI. The V segment lost 5 bases and the J segment 9 bases; nucleotides outside the gene matches: 7. The DNA for the CDR3 is TGTGCCAGCAGTAAAACCGGGACAGGGCGCTACACCTTC. Residues: CASSKTGTGRYTF.

The chain links TRBV10-2 to TRBJ2-1, with D possibly matching TRBD1 (5 bases). Per germline, CDR1 WSHSY and CDR2 SAAADI. This CDR3 has 14 amino acids. V lost 2 bases, J lost 5 bases, and 10 bases lay in between. The CDR3 loop reads CASSEMQGDNEQFF. CDR3 nucleotides: TGCGCCAGCAGTGAGATGCAGGGTGACAATGAGCAGTTCTTC.

J is TRBJ1-2 and V is TRBV10-3, with 10 bases fitting TRBD1. Germline V gene lookup returns CDR1 ENHRY and CDR2 SYGVKD. V shed 4 bases, J shed 8 bases, and the junction held 10 bases outside the gene matches. The CDR3 extends over 15 amino acids. The CDR3 loop is CAISGFPGTGVGYTF. The CDR3, as DNA: TGTGCCATCAGTGGGTTCCCCGGGACAGGGGTCGGCTACACCTTC.

This rearrangement joins TRBV18 to TRBJ2-2, with a tentative D call TRBD1 (6 bases). Germline V CDR1 and CDR2: KGHSH, LQKENI. There are 15 residues in the CDR3. V gave up 2 bases and J gave up 6 bases, with 13 bases separating them. The CDR3: CASSPIQGYAGELFF. The CDR3 nucleotides read TGTGCCAGCTCACCAATCCAGGGGTACGCCGGGGAGCTGTTTTTT.

The chain employs TRBV6-2 or TRBV6-3 and TRBJ2-7; 8 nucleotides agree with TRBD2. The CDR3 runs to 14 residues. Germline trimming cut 2 bases from V and 5 bases from J; bases unmatched to any gene: 5. Germline CDR1 reads MNHEY; CDR2 reads SVGEGT. The CDR3: CASSYGGLGNEQYF. CDR3 sequence (DNA): TGTGCCAGCAGTTACGGGGGACTAGGGAACGAGCAGTACTTC.

This clone was picked up one time. The chain employs TRBV21-1 and TRBJ2-5; the table's D call TRBD1 went unverified against the DNA. TRBV21-1 is shown as a pseudogene. The CDR3 is 19 residues long. CDR3 bases: TGTGCCAGCAGCCAAGGACAGGGGGCGGTTTTACCGTACCAAGAGACCCAGTACTTC. Protein sequence: CASSQGQGAVLPYQETQYF.

This chain connects TRBV5-1 to TRBJ2-5, with 9 bases that match TRBD1. Germline-derived CDR1 and CDR2 are SGHRS and YFSETQ. The CDR3 runs to 15 residues. V trimming: 4 bases; J trimming: 2 bases; junction bases outside the gene matches: 6. DNA of the CDR3: TGCGCCAGCAGCGGACAGGGGAGGGGTCAAGAGACCCAGTACTTC. This codes for CASSGQGRGQETQYF.

The gene calls are TRBV19 and TRBJ1-2; 10 bases map to TRBD1. CDR3 size: 14 residues. After removal of 5 bases from V and 4 bases from J, the junction contained 4 bases not matched to a gene. Germline V lookup: CDR1 LNHDA, CDR2 SQIVND (reference sequence). CDR3 sequence: CASSPTGGVYGYTF. The CDR3 nucleotides are TGTGCCAGTAGTCCGACAGGGGGCGTCTATGGCTACACCTTC. Based on the CDR3 plus reference TRBV19 and TRBJ1-2, the full variable domain is DGGITQSPKYLFRKEGQNVTLSCEQNLNHDAMYWYRQDPGQGLRLIYYSQIVNDFQKGDIAEGYSVSREKKESFPLTVTSAQKNPTAFYLCASSPTGGVYGYTFGSGTRLTVV.

The chain links TRBV21-1 to TRBJ1-5. TRBV21-1 is an annotated pseudogene. This CDR3 has 16 residues. In nucleotides, the CDR3 is TGTGCCAGCAGCAAAATAAAGGAGGGAAGAAGACAGCCCCAGCATTTT. The encoded protein is CASSKIKEGRRQPQHF.

This chain joins TRBV4-1 and TRBJ1-4, with D possibly matching TRBD1 (6 bases). Trimming took off 4 bases at V and 1 base at J, with 13 bases between the two ends. The germline V gene encodes CDR1 MGHRA and CDR2 YSYEKL. This CDR3 is built from 16 residues. The chain's CDR3 is CASSPRDIRTNEKLFF. DNA for the CDR3: TGCGCCAGCAGCCCTCGGGACATCCGAACTAATGAAAAACTGTTTTTT.

This clone has just a few counts. CDR3 DNA sequence: TGTGCCAGCAGTGAGACAGGGGGATGGGAGCAGTACTTC. Translation: CASSETGGWEQYF. V usage is TRBV6-1 and J usage is TRBJ2-7; the match to TRBD1 covers 9 bases. Germline CDR1 MNHNS, CDR2 SASEGT. CDR3 size: 13 residues. The junction had 4 bases not matched to a gene; V was cut back by 3 bases and J by 7 bases.

The chain has TRBV12-5 and TRBJ2-2; D not resolved. V was trimmed by 0 bases and J by 5 bases, leaving 4 bases between them. Germline values: CDR1 LGHNT, CDR2 FRNRAP. This CDR3 comprises 13 residues. CDR3 residues: CASGLVPTGELFF. Here the CDR3 DNA reads TGTGCTAGTGGTTTGGTCCCAACCGGGGAGCTGTTTTTT.

The J gene is TRBJ1-1, the V gene TRBV29-1; D gene uncertain. V shed 4 bases and J shed 2 bases, with 14 bases lying between them. The CDR3 length is 14 residues. Germline V CDR1 and CDR2: SQVTM, ANQGSEA. CDR3 in DNA: TGCAGCGTTGTCCCTTCTTTAGCAAACACTGAAGCTTTCTTT. Amino acid sequence: CSVVPSLANTEAFF.

The chain links TRBV3-1 (or the pseudogene TRBV3-2) to TRBJ2-7, with 7 positions matching TRBD1. Germline V CDR1 and CDR2: LGHDT, YNNKEL (reference sequence). The CDR3 consists of 15 residues. The trim removed 2 bases at V and 2 bases at J, leaving 6 bases unmatched. Written as DNA, the CDR3 is TGTGCCAGCAGCCAATGGGGACAGCTTACCTACGAGCAGTACTTC. Its translation is CASSQWGQLTYEQYF.

This clone has a single count. The chain links TRBV3-1 (or the pseudogene TRBV3-2) to TRBJ2-7; tentatively, D is TRBD2 (5 bases). Germline V CDR1 and CDR2: LGHDT, YNNKEL (reference sequence). This CDR3 spans 13 amino acids. V lost 4 bases and J 5 bases, leaving 12 bases between the germline ends. CDR3 region: CASSPRTRDEQYF. The CDR3 bases are TGTGCCAGCAGCCCCCGGACGAGGGACGAGCAGTACTTC.

The rearrangement uses TRBV7-2 and TRBJ2-3; D gene ambiguous. The CDR3 totals 12 residues. The ends were cut back, 9 bases at V and 6 bases at J, with 13 bases in the middle. Germline values: CDR1 SGHTA, CDR2 FQGNSA. CDR3 coding DNA: TGTGCCAGTTCCTCCCCCCGGGATACGCAGTATTTT. This gives the protein CASSSPRDTQYF.

The chain couples TRBV29-1 to TRBJ1-4; 7 bases align to TRBD1. CDR3 length equals 15 residues. Losses at the gene ends were 7 bases for V and 8 bases for J; bases not matched to a gene: 16. Germline loops: CDR1 SQVTM, CDR2 ANQGSEA. The CDR3 DNA sequence: TGCAGCGCCTGGGCTTCGGACAGGTCGGAAGAAAAACTGTTTTTT. This sequence encodes CSAWASDRSEEKLFF.

V gene TRBV2 combines with J gene TRBJ2-5; 10 nucleotides match TRBD1. Trimming removed 3 bases from V and 4 bases from J; junction bases left unmatched: 5. From germline, CDR1 is SNHLY and CDR2 FYNNEI. This CDR3 comprises 15 residues. The CDR3 sequence is CASSDLTGGGETQYF. For the CDR3, the DNA is TGTGCCAGCAGTGACCTGACAGGGGGCGGAGAGACCCAGTACTTC.

This clone was observed many times. The V call is TRBV5-1, the J call TRBJ1-2, with 8 bases identical to TRBD1. Germline CDR1 reads SGHRS; CDR2 reads YFSETQ. The CDR3 length is 14 residues. V lost 0 bases and J lost 7; bases outside the gene matches: 5. The CDR3 reads CASSLAGGVGGYTF. The CDR3 nucleotides are TGCGCCAGCAGCTTGGCAGGGGGCGTAGGTGGCTACACCTTC.

CDR3 coding DNA: TGTGCCAGCACCGTCGGGACTCTCGGCACAGATACGCAGTATTTT. Its protein product is CASTVGTLGTDTQYF. The chain employs TRBV2 and TRBJ2-3; D possibly corresponds to TRBD2 (6 bases). The CDR3 runs to 15 residues. V dropped 7 bases and J dropped 1 base, with 15 bases sitting between them. Germline V gives CDR1 SNHLY, CDR2 FYNNEI.

CDR3 in amino acids: CASGLSGGSYEQYF. The DNA of the CDR3 is TGTGCTAGTGGTTTGTCGGGAGGTTCCTACGAGCAGTACTTC. The chain recombines TRBV12-5 with TRBJ2-7; 7 nucleotides align to TRBD2. Looked up from germline, CDR1 is LGHNT and CDR2 is FRNRAP. There are 14 residues in the CDR3. J was trimmed by 1 base and V by 2 bases; bases with no gene match: 2.

V usage is TRBV24-1 and J usage is TRBJ2-3; TRBD2 agrees at 7 bases. CDR3 size: 13 residues. V lost 5 bases, J lost 4 bases, and 2 bases stayed unmatched. Germline CDR1 KGHDR, CDR2 SFDVKD. CDR3 sequence (DNA): TGTGCCACCAGTGGGGCGGGGGCAGATACGCAGTATTTT. Translation gives CATSGAGADTQYF.

The chain joins TRBV5-4 to TRBJ1-1; TRBD1 agrees at 7 bases. The CDR3 is made up of 14 amino acids. Germline CDR1 reads SGHNT; CDR2 reads YYREEE (reference sequence). The ends lost 4 bases at V and 2 bases at J; junction bases unmatched: 5. The CDR3 here is CASSGRQGNTEAFF. CDR3 DNA sequence: TGTGCCAGCAGCGGTCGACAGGGTAACACTGAAGCTTTCTTT.

The rearrangement uses TRBV5-6 and TRBJ1-2; D is unclear. V lost 0 bases and J lost 0, with 6 bases in between. CDR1 and CDR2 from the germline V gene are SGHDT and YYEEEE. The CDR3 covers 14 residues. CDR3 residues: CASSLELANYGYTF. For the CDR3, the DNA is TGTGCCAGCAGCTTGGAGCTGGCTAACTATGGCTACACCTTC.

This clone appeared a single time. The chain combines TRBV6-5 with TRBJ2-3, with D maybe TRBD2 (6 bases). Looked up from germline, CDR1 is MNHEY and CDR2 is SVGAGI. This CDR3 comprises 12 residues. Trimming took off 5 bases at V and 8 bases at J, with 11 bases between the two ends. The CDR3 loop is CASSRLVGTQYF. CDR3 sequence (DNA): TGTGCCAGCAGTCGACTAGTCGGTACGCAGTATTTT.

The chain couples TRBV9 to TRBJ2-1, with 10 bases identical to TRBD2. Germline values: CDR1 SGDLS, CDR2 YYNGEE. Germline trimming cut 0 bases from V and 8 bases from J; bases unmatched to any gene: 8. This CDR3 contains 16 residues. CDR3 in amino acids: CASSVDIAGGSYEQFF. The CDR3 DNA is TGTGCCAGCAGCGTAGATATAGCGGGGGGATCTTATGAGCAGTTCTTC.

This chain connects TRBV12-3 or TRBV12-4 to TRBJ2-3; perhaps TRBD2 as D (6 bases). V shed 6 bases and J shed 8 bases, with 9 bases lying between them. The length of the CDR3 is 11 residues. The CDR3 DNA reads TGTGCCAGCAGCCCGGGGGTTACGCAGTATTTT. Its translation: CASSPGVTQYF.

With respect to this clone: Other nucleotide sequences from this sample produce the same CDR3. The V call is TRBV4-2, the J call TRBJ1-5, with D unclear. The CDR3 is 13 residues long. CDR1 LGHNA and CDR2 YNFKEQ come from the germline V gene. V lost 0 bases to trimming and J lost 4 bases, with 4 bases between them. As DNA, the CDR3 is TGTGCCAGCAGCCAAGACGGGAATCAGCCCCAGCATTTT. Protein product: CASSQDGNQPQHF.